These 19 T cell receptor beta chains share one sample of origin, sequenced in a study of blood T cell repertoires in COVID-19. This table comes from immunoSEQ multiplex PCR, and its TCRdb copy is limited to in-frame clones, with some not included. The sample lists 140,000 or so clones; around 90% were seen once. The sequenced material came from peripheral blood. The receptors here all came from a man in his fifties or sixties with active or convalescent COVID-19.

This chain joins TRBV13 and TRBJ1-4; a possible D gene is TRBD1 (5 bases). The CDR3 runs to 15 residues. The germline gives CDR1 PRHDT, CDR2 FYEKMQ (reference sequence). Trimming took 5 bases from V and 3 from J, leaving 13 bases between them. CDR3 loop: CASSQRRVANEKLFF. The CDR3 DNA is TGTGCCAGCAGCCAACGCAGGGTTGCTAATGAAAAACTGTTTTTT.

This chain joins TRBV27 and TRBJ1-2, with TRBD1 matching 7 bases. Germline lookup yields CDR1 MNHEY and CDR2 SMNVEV (reference sequence). This CDR3 has 16 residues. Losses at the gene ends were 4 bases for V and 7 bases for J; bases not matched to a gene: 15. In DNA form, the CDR3 reads TGTGCCAGCAGTTCGTCACGCAGGGGGAGGATTTCTGGCTACACCTTC. It encodes CASSSSRRGRISGYTF.

Points on this clone: The same CDR3 arises from other DNA sequences in this sample as well. V and J are TRBV5-1 and TRBJ2-7, with D possibly TRBD1 on 6 matching bases. Germline V gene sequence: CDR1 SGHRS, CDR2 YFSETQ. The CDR3 is 13 amino acids. Trimming cost V 4 bases and J 3 bases, with 11 bases left between them. The CDR3 coding sequence is TGCGCCAGCAGCATGACGGACAGCTACGAGCAGTACTTC. It encodes CASSMTDSYEQYF.

The J gene is TRBJ1-6, the V gene TRBV19, with 9 bases that match TRBD1. V gave up 6 bases and J gave up 5 bases; unmatched junction bases: 5. This CDR3 is 15 amino acids long. Germline loops: CDR1 LNHDA, CDR2 SQIVND (reference sequence). CDR3 residues: CASRLDRGDNSPLHF. Here the CDR3 DNA reads TGTGCCAGTAGACTTGACAGGGGGGATAATTCACCCCTCCACTTT.

The chain has TRBV4-1 and TRBJ2-5; 9 positions agree with TRBD1. CDR1 and CDR2 from the germline V gene are MGHRA and YSYEKL. This CDR3 contains 16 residues. J was trimmed by 3 bases and V by 5 bases; bases with no gene match: 10. The CDR3 protein is CASSITPGTGKETQYF. Here the CDR3 DNA reads TGCGCCAGCAGCATTACCCCCGGGACAGGGAAAGAGACCCAGTACTTC.

The J gene is TRBJ2-7, the V gene TRBV19; maybe TRBD2 (6 bases). CDR1 and CDR2 from the germline V gene are LNHDA and SQIVND (reference sequence). Trimming cost V 8 bases and J 2 bases, with 25 bases left between them. This CDR3 contains 17 residues. CDR3 DNA sequence: TGTGCCAGTTCCGGGCGCGGTGGAGGGCGCGCACCCTACGAGCAGTACTTC. Translating gives CASSGRGGGRAPYEQYF.

The V and J genes are TRBV6-5 and TRBJ2-5; D perhaps matches TRBD1 (6 bases). The V gene lost 4 bases and the J gene lost 2 bases, with 11 bases spanning the gap. Germline CDR1 is MNHEY and CDR2 is SVGAGI. The CDR3 is 14 amino acids. The CDR3 loop reads CASSSRTVQETQYF. In DNA form, the CDR3 reads TGTGCCAGCAGTTCCCGGACAGTTCAAGAGACCCAGTACTTC.

This chain connects TRBV6-5 to TRBJ2-7, with 10 bases fitting TRBD1. Germline V CDR1 and CDR2: MNHEY, SVGAGI. V gave up 6 bases and J gave up 5 bases; unmatched junction bases: 4. The CDR3 spans 13 residues. In DNA, the CDR3 is TGTGCCAGCAGGGCCGGGACAGGGGACGAGCAGTACTTC. Translation gives CASRAGTGDEQYF.

The CDR3 here is CASSGRTSSDYEQYF. The DNA of the CDR3 is TGTGCCAGCAGCGGCCGGACTAGCTCGGACTACGAGCAGTACTTC. V usage is TRBV11-1 and J usage is TRBJ2-7; 8 bases are shared with TRBD2. The CDR3 loop spans 15 amino acids. Germline CDR1 SGHAT, CDR2 FQDESV (reference sequence). After removal of 5 bases from V and 3 bases from J, the junction contained 9 bases not matched to a gene.

This clone was counted between two and nine times. The V and J genes are TRBV19 and TRBJ2-1; TRBD2 might be the D (5 bases). This CDR3 contains 16 residues. V lost 4 bases and J 0 bases, leaving 13 bases between the germline ends. Germline CDR1 and CDR2: LNHDA and SQIVND (reference sequence). The CDR3 here is CASSRSPGSSYNEQFF. CDR3 nucleotides: TGTGCCAGTAGTAGATCCCCGGGGAGCTCCTACAATGAGCAGTTCTTC. Using reference TRBV19 and TRBJ2-1 for the parts outside the CDR3, the full variable domain is DGGITQSPKYLFRKEGQNVTLSCEQNLNHDAMYWYRQDPGQGLRLIYYSQIVNDFQKGDIAEGYSVSREKKESFPLTVTSAQKNPTAFYLCASSRSPGSSYNEQFFGPGTRLTVL.

The V call is TRBV24-1, the J call TRBJ1-4, with D possibly TRBD1 on 5 matching bases. Germline V CDR1 and CDR2: KGHDR, SFDVKD. CDR3 length equals 15 residues. With 3 bases removed from V and 8 bases from J, the gap between germline ends came to 15 bases. The CDR3 is CATSDGATQGEKLFF. The CDR3, as DNA: TGTGCCACCAGTGATGGGGCCACCCAAGGGGAAAAACTGTTTTTT.

The genes are TRBV2 and TRBJ2-2; maybe TRBD1 (6 bases). Germline loops: CDR1 SNHLY, CDR2 FYNNEI. V was trimmed by 6 bases and J by 5 bases, leaving 19 bases between them. This CDR3 comprises 16 residues. CDR3 in amino acids: CASSLQGHLSTGELFF. CDR3 nucleotide sequence: TGTGCCAGCAGCCTACAGGGACATTTGAGTACCGGGGAGCTGTTTTTT. The variable domain in full, with the rest retrieved from reference TRBV2 and TRBJ2-2, is EPEVTQTPSHQVTQMGQEVILRCVPISNHLYFYWYRQILGQKVEFLVSFYNNEISEKSEIFDDQFSVERPDGSNFTLKIRSTKLEDSAMYFCASSLQGHLSTGELFFGEGSRLTVL.

CDR3 residues: CASSGLGTSLYEQYF. The DNA of the CDR3 is TGTGCCAGCAGCGGACTGGGGACTAGCCTCTACGAGCAGTACTTC. This rearrangement joins TRBV9 to TRBJ2-7; 9 bases line up with TRBD2. Germline V CDR1 and CDR2: SGDLS, YYNGEE. Trimming at V came to 3 bases and at J to 3 bases, leaving 7 bases not matched to a gene. The CDR3 totals 15 residues.

The table lists this clone with a count of one. The chain recombines TRBV4-3 with TRBJ2-4; 9 nucleotides line up with TRBD1. V was pared by 2 bases and J by 0 bases, with 5 bases of the junction left unmatched. This CDR3 contains 17 residues. Per germline, CDR1 LGHNA and CDR2 YSLEER. CDR3 bases: TGCGCCAGCAGCCAACTGGACAGGGGCATAGCCAAAAACATTCAGTACTTC. It encodes CASSQLDRGIAKNIQYF.

The rearrangement links TRBV7-3 to TRBJ2-3, with 8 bases aligning to TRBD2. CDR1 and CDR2 (germline): SGHTA, FQGTGA. J was trimmed by 5 bases and V by 2 bases; bases with no gene match: 15. The CDR3 contains 18 residues. The CDR3 spells CASSLRAAGVGSRDTQYF. The CDR3, as DNA: TGTGCCAGCAGCTTACGAGCAGCGGGAGTGGGGTCGAGAGATACGCAGTATTTT.

The chain links TRBV5-1 to TRBJ1-5; D is uncertain. Germline V gene sequence: CDR1 SGHRS, CDR2 YFSETQ. The CDR3 runs 15 residues. With 1 base removed from V and 2 bases from J, the gap between germline ends came to 10 bases. The CDR3 protein is CASSLSGSRNQPQHF. DNA of the CDR3: TGCGCCAGCAGCTTGTCGGGAAGCCGCAATCAGCCCCAGCATTTT.

This clone was detected a few times. The chain couples TRBV11-2 to TRBJ1-5, with 8 bases that match TRBD1. The junction had 7 bases not matched to a gene; V was cut back by 5 bases and J by 1 base. From germline, CDR1 is SGHAT and CDR2 FQNNGV. This CDR3 has 16 residues. DNA for the CDR3: TGTGCCAGCAGCACCAGGACAGGGATGAGCAATCAGCCCCAGCATTTT. Encoded protein: CASSTRTGMSNQPQHF.

This chain connects TRBV19 to TRBJ2-3, with D perhaps TRBD2 (5 bases). Germline V CDR1 and CDR2: LNHDA, SQIVND (reference sequence). Trimming removed 4 bases at V and 3 bases at J, with 8 bases between. The CDR3 loop spans 13 amino acids. Here the CDR3 reads CASSRLATDTQYF. The CDR3 DNA follows: TGTGCCAGTAGTAGGCTAGCAACAGATACGCAGTATTTT.

This chain links TRBV10-2 with TRBJ2-3; D possibly corresponds to TRBD1 (6 bases). V gave up 8 bases and J gave up 2 bases, with 8 bases separating them. CDR1 is WSHSY, CDR2 SAAADI, per germline. CDR3 length: 12 amino acids. The CDR3 DNA is TGCGCCAGCGGGGGCTACACAGATACGCAGTATTTT. Amino acid sequence: CASGGYTDTQYF.